The 2 T cell receptor beta chains reported below all come from one sample, sequenced in a study of T cells after yellow fever vaccination. MiXCR, run by TCRdb on the 5' RACE reads, gives a single entry per CDR3 protein. This sample has 310,000 or so distinct CDR3 sequences, with less than 4.5% found just once. The sample in question was PBMCs, obtained on the day of the yellow fever booster vaccination. These receptors came from a man between 18 and 29 years old who received the YFV17D yellow fever vaccine.

This clonotype was counted ten times or more. The rearrangement uses TRBV7-6 and TRBJ2-7; TRBD2 might be the D (5 bases). CDR3 size: 12 residues. Trimming took off 4 bases at V and 5 bases at J, with 9 bases between the two ends. Germline-derived CDR1 and CDR2 are SGHVS and FNYEAQ. CDR3 in DNA: TGTGCCAGCAGCTCGGGGTACGACGAGCAGTACTTC. Translation: CASSSGYDEQYF.

Many counts were recorded for this clonotype. The rearrangement uses TRBV7-3 and TRBJ2-3; D may be TRBD2 (7 bases). The CDR3 has 15 amino acids. Between the trimmed V and J ends, which lost 5 bases and 6 bases, there was a span of 18 bases. CDR1 is SGHTA, CDR2 FQGTGA, per germline. In DNA, the CDR3 is TGTGCCAGCAGCCCTAACGCGGGGGCTGGGGATACGCAGTATTTT. Protein product: CASSPNAGAGDTQYF.